This TCR beta chain was obtained from a study of beta chain features in type 1 diabetes. Findings and caveats of the study: All four CD4+ subsets from Type 1 diabetes patients carried moderately but significantly shorter TCRB CDR3s.

Every donor had blood drawn once into heparin, around 120 mL on average. The isolated RNA, all of it, was reverse transcribed, so expressed TCRB transcripts were what got sequenced. Sequenced by immunoSEQ multiplex PCR; TCRdb stores in-frame clones only, minus some. The sample consists of more than 200,000 clones, approximately 16% of them appearing once. CDR3 length equals 11 residues. Trimming cost V 5 bases and J 1 base, with 1 base left between them. The germline V gene encodes CDR1 SNHLY and CDR2 FYNNEI. In this sample, this clone turned up a few times. Its antigen is as yet unknown. Other DNA sequences in the sample encode the same CDR3.

The gene calls are TRBV2 and TRBJ2-3; no definite D call. Specimen: naive CD4+ T cells from blood. The clonotype comes from a man younger than 45 with type 1 diabetes. The CDR3 DNA sequence: TGTGCCAGCAGTCGCACAGATACGCAGTATTTT. Translating it yields CASSRTDTQYF.